This TCR beta chain was recovered during a study of CD8+CD57+ T cells in acquired aplastic anemia. The overall study: Sorted CD4+ and CD8+ cells gave a mean 3.2 ug DNA, range about 0.19 to 27.4 ug. Broader study findings: Patients did not significantly differ from controls in CD8+ Simpson's diversity. Sharing between patients and controls was observed for 25 to 30 CD8+ CDR3 sequences.

TCR beta VDJ and CDR3 profiling used genomic DNA as template. MiXCR, applied by TCRdb to the reads, yields one record per CDR3 protein. The table records more than 150,000 distinct CDR3 sequences, over 60% of them present only once. A note on this clonotype: What it binds is unknown.

The CDR3 contains 13 residues. Germline assignment: CDR1 LNHDA and CDR2 SQIVND (reference sequence). V lost 1 base and J 5 bases, leaving 6 bases between the germline ends. The source of this sequence is a human donor with severe aplastic anemia or a healthy control (not recorded which). Sample: sorted CD4+, CD8+, or CD8+CD57+ T cells (not recorded which) from PBMCs. The V and J genes are TRBV19 and TRBJ1-5; no firm D call. The DNA for the CDR3 is TGTGCCAGTAGTATAGTTCCCTATCAGCCCCAGCATTTT. This encodes CASSIVPYQPQHF.